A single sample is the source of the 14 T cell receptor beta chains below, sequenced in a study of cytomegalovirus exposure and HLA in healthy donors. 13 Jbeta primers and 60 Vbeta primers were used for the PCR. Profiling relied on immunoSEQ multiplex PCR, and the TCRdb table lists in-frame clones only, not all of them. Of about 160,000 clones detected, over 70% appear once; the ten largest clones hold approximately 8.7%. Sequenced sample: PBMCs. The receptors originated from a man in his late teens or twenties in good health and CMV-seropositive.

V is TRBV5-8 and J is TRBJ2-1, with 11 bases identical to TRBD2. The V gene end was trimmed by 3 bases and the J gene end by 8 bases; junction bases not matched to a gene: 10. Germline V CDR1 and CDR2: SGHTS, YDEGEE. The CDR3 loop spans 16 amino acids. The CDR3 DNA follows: TGTGCCAGCAGCTACGTTAGCGGGAGGGCCTGGGATGAGCAGTTCTTC. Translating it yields CASSYVSGRAWDEQFF.

The CDR3 DNA follows: TGTGCCATCAGTGCAGGACTAGCGGGAGCCAGAGAGACCCAGTACTTC. Translated, it gives CAISAGLAGARETQYF. This rearrangement joins TRBV10-3 to TRBJ2-5, with 13 bases that match TRBD2. J lost 4 bases, V lost 4 bases, and 6 bases had no gene match. From germline, CDR1 is ENHRY and CDR2 SYGVKD. The CDR3 loop spans 16 amino acids.

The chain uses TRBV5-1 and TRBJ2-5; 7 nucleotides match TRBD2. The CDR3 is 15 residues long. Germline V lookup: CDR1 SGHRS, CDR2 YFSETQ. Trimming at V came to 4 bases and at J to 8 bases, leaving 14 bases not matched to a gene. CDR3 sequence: CASSPLGTKRDTQYF. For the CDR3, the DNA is TGCGCCAGCAGCCCCTTGGGGACTAAACGAGATACCCAGTACTTC.

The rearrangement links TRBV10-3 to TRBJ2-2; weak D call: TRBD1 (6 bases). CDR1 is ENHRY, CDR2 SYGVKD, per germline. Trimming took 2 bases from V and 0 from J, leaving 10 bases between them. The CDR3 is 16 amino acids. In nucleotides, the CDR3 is TGTGCCATCAGTGAGGTAGGGGGTTCGAACACCGGGGAGCTGTTTTTT. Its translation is CAISEVGGSNTGELFF.

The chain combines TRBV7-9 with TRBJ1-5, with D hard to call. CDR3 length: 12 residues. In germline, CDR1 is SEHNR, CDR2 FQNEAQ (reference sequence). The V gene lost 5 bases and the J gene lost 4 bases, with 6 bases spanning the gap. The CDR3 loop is CASSVENQPQHF. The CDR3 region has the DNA TGTGCCAGCAGCGTGGAGAATCAGCCCCAGCATTTT. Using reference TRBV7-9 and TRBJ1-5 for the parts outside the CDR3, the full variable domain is DTGVSQNPRHKITKRGQNVTFRCDPISEHNRLYWYRQTLGQGPEFLTYFQNEAQLEKSRLLSDRFSAERPKGSFSTLEIQRTEQGDSAMYLCASSVENQPQHFGDGTRLSIL.

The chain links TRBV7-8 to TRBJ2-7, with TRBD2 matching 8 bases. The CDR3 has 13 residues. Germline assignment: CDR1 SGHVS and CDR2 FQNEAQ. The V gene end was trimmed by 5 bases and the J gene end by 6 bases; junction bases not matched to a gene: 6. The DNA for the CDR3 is TGTGCCAGCAGCCCCAGCGGGAGTTTCGAGCAGTACTTC. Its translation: CASSPSGSFEQYF.

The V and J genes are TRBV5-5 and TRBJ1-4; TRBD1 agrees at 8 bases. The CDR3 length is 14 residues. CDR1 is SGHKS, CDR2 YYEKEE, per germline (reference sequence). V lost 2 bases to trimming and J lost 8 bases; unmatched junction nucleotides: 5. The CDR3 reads CASSLRQGQEKLFF. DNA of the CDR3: TGTGCCAGCAGCTTAAGACAGGGGCAGGAAAAACTGTTTTTT.

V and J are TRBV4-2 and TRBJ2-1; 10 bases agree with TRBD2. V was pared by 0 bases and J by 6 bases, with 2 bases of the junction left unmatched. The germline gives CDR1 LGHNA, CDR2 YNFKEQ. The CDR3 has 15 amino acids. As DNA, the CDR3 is TGTGCCAGCAGCCAAGAACTAGCGGGGACCAATGAGCAGTTCTTC. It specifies CASSQELAGTNEQFF.

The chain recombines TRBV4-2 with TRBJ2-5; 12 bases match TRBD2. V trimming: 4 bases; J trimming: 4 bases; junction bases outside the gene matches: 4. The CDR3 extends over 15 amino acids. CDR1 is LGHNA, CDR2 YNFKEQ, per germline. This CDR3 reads CASSPRLAGVETQYF. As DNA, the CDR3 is TGTGCCAGCAGCCCAAGACTAGCGGGAGTAGAGACCCAGTACTTC.

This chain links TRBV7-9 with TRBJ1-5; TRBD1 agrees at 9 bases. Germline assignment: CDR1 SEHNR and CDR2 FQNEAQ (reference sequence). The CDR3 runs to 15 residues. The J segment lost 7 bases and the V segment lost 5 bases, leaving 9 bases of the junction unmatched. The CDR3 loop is CASSAGTGRVQPQHF. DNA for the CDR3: TGTGCCAGCAGCGCCGGGACAGGGAGAGTGCAGCCCCAGCATTTT.

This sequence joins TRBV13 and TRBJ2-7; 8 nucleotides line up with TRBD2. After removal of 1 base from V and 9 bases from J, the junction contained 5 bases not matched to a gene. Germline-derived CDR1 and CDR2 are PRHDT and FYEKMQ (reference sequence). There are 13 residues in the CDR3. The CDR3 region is CASSLDGSGMQYF. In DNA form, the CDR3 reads TGTGCCAGCAGCTTAGATGGTAGCGGGATGCAGTACTTC.

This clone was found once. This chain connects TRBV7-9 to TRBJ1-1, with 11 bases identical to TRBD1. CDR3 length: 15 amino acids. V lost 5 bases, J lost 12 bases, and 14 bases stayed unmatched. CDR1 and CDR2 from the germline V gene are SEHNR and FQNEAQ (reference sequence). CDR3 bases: TGTGCCAGCAGCACGGGACAGGGGGGGCACCTAGGGACTTTCTTT. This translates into CASSTGQGGHLGTFF.

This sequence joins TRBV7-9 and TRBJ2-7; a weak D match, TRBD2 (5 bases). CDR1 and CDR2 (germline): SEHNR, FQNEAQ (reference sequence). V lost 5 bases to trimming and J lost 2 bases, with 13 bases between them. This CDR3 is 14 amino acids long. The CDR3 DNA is TGTGCCAGCAGCCCCGGGGAGCCACCCTACGAGCAGTACTTC. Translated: CASSPGEPPYEQYF.

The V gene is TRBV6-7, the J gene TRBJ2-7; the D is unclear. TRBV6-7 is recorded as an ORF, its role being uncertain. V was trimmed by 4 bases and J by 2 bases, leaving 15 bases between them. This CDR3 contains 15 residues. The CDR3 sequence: CASSLLTHSPYEQYF. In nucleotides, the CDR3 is TGTGCCAGCAGTTTACTCACGCACAGCCCCTACGAGCAGTACTTC.